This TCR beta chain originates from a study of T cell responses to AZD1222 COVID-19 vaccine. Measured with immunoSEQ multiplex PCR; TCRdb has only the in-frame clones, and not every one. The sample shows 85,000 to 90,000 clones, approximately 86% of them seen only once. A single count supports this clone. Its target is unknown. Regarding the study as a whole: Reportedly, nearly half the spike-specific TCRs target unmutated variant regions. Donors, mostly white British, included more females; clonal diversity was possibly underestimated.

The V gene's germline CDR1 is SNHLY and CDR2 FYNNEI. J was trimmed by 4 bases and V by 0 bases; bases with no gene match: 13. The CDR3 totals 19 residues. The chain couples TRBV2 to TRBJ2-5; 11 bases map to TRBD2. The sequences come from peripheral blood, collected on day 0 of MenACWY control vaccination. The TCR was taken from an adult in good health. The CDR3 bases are TGTGCCAGCAGTGAAGCGCTCGGGCTAGCGGGGGGCCAGGGAGAGACCCAGTACTTC. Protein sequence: CASSEALGLAGGQGETQYF.